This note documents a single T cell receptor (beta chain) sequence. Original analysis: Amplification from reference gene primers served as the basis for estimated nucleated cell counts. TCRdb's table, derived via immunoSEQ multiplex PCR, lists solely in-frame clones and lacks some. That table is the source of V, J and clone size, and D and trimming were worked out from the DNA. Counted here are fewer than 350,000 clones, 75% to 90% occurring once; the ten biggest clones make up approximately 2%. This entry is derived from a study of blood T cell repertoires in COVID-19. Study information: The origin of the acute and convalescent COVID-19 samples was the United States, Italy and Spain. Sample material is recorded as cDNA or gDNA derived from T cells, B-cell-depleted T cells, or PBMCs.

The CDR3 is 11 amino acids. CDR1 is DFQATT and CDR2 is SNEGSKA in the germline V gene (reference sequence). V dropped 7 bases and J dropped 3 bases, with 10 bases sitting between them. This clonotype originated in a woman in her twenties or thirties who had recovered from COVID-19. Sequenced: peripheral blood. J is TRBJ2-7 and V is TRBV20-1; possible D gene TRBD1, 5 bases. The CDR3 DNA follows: TGCAGTGGCGTCCAGGGCTACGAGCAGTACTTC. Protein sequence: CSGVQGYEQYF.